This T cell receptor (beta chain) was profiled in a study of blood T cell repertoires in COVID-19. Original processing notes: It was from reference gene primer amplification that nucleated cell counts were estimated. Here immunoSEQ multiplex PCR was the method, and the copy in TCRdb shows in-frame clones only, minus some. V and J calls and clone size are copied from that table; D and trimming were computed from the DNA. The data hold approximately 220,000 clones, with 83% observed a single time. CDR1 and CDR2 from the germline V gene are SGHTA and FQGTGA. With V trimmed by 5 bases and J by 1 base, 3 bases remained unmatched. The CDR3 runs to 15 residues.

V and J are TRBV7-3 and TRBJ2-4, with 9 bases identical to TRBD1. The sequence derives from a woman aged 40 to 50 with active or convalescent COVID-19. The sample was peripheral blood. The CDR3: CASSRDRAAKNIQYF. DNA of the CDR3: TGTGCCAGCAGCCGGGACAGGGCGGCCAAAAACATTCAGTACTTC.